Here is one TCR beta chain with its context. Its antigen is undetermined. This sample was included in a study of beta chain features in type 1 diabetes. Expressed TCRB transcripts were sequenced after all isolated RNA was converted to cDNA. TCRdb's copy holds only in-frame clones and misses some; the assay was immunoSEQ multiplex PCR. The sample yields 110,000 or so clones, less than 40% seen once. General study points: For cells with high TCR expression, cDNA sequencing could yield over-representation. Type 1 diabetes patients had moderately but significantly shorter TCRB CDR3s in all four CD4+ subsets. The similarity of naive, central memory and Treg TCRB repertoires appeared greater among patients than among healthy donors.

The sample was stem cell memory CD4+ T cells from blood. The sequence came from a woman aged 18-29 years in good health.

CDR3 sequence (DNA): TGTGCCAGCAGTCGAGCTACAGGGAGCGGCTACACCTTC. Protein sequence: CASSRATGSGYTF. The chain recombines TRBV6-5 with TRBJ1-2; D possibly corresponds to TRBD1 (6 bases). Trimming shortened V by 5 bases and J by 8 bases, and 15 bases separated the two germline ends. Germline CDR1 is MNHEY and CDR2 is SVGAGI. The CDR3 spans 13 residues.